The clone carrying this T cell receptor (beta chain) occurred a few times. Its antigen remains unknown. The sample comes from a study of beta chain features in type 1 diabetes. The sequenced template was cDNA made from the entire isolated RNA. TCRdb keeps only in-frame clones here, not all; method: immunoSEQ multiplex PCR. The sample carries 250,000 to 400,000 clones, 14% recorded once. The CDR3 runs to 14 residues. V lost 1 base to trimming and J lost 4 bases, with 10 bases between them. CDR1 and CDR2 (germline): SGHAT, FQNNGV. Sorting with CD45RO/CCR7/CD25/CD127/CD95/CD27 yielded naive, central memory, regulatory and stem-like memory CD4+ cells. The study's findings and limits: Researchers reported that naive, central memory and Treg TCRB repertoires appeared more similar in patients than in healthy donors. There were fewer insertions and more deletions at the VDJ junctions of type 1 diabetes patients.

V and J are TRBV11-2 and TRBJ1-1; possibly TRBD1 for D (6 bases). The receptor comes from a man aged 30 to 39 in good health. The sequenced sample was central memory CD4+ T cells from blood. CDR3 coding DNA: TGTGCCAGCAGCTTAGCCGGGGGGCGCACTGAAGCTTTCTTT. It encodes CASSLAGGRTEAFF.